The entry below describes one T cell receptor (beta chain). This sample stems from a study of blood T cell repertoires in COVID-19. Across the whole study: Material from acute and convalescent COVID-19 was sourced from the United States, Italy and Spain.

V was pared by 2 bases and J by 6 bases, with 25 bases between. Germline values: CDR1 KGHSH, CDR2 LQKENI. The CDR3 consists of 18 residues. In the original workflow: Reference gene primer amplification yielded estimated nucleated cell counts. Data came from immunoSEQ multiplex PCR; TCRdb stores just in-frame clones and leaves some out. V, J and clone size reflect that table, while D and trimming were determined from the DNA. Found here are about 14,000 clones, 75% to 85% of them singletons; the top ten hold about 26%. This receptor was obtained from a woman aged 45-65 years with active or convalescent COVID-19. The sequenced material came from peripheral blood. The rearrangement uses TRBV18 and TRBJ1-1; D call uncertain. This chain's CDR3 is CASSPSFARSGGESEAFF. CDR3 sequence (DNA): TGTGCCAGCTCACCATCCTTCGCCAGATCTGGTGGAGAATCTGAAGCTTTCTTT. The full variable domain, with the rest looked up from reference TRBV18 and TRBJ1-1, is NAGVMQNPRHLVRRRGQEARLRCSPMKGHSHVYWYRQLPEEGLKFMVYLQKENIIDESGMPKERFSAEFPKEGPSILRIQQVVRGDSAAYFCASSPSFARSGGESEAFFGQGTRLTVV.